These T cell receptor beta chains were read from a single sample in a study of post-analysis software for immune sequencing data. TCRdb passed the PCR reads through MiXCR, listing each CDR3 protein once. The sample lists hundreds of thousands of distinct CDR3 sequences, roughly 30% occurring once. Sequencing input: blood. Source of these receptors: a girl aged 10 to 17 with multiple sclerosis. Each CDR3 is given with its conserved first and last residue. A D gene is named only where the DNA matches it firmly. Clone size appears in some rows only: once, few, many, or a class for an expanded clone.

-	TRBV12-3/TRBV12-4	-	TRBJ2-3	14	CASTIGSSADTQYF	TGTGCCAGCACGATCGGGAGTAGCGCAGATACGCAGTATTTT
few	TRBV28	-	TRBJ1-2	17	CASSPRGQGVSNYGYTF	TGTGCCAGCAGCCCCAGGGGCCAGGGAGTATCTAACTATGGCTACACCTTC
-	TRBV6-2/TRBV6-3	TRBD1	TRBJ2-2	15	CASSYTGTVSGELFF	TGTGCCAGCAGTTACACCGGGACAGTAAGCGGGGAGCTGTTTTTT
-	TRBV7-9	-	TRBJ2-7	13	CASSSPEAYEQYF	TGTGCCAGCAGCTCTCCAGAGGCCTACGAGCAGTACTTC
few	TRBV10-3	-	TRBJ1-2	13	CAISYGGADGYTF	TGTGCCATCAGTTACGGGGGCGCGGATGGCTACACCTTC
-	TRBV29-1	-	TRBJ2-5	13	CSVDKTVSETQYF	TGCAGCGTTGACAAGACTGTGTCGGAGACCCAGTACTTC
few	TRBV7-9	TRBD2	TRBJ2-7	16	CASSPSPGSGHYEQYF	TGTGCCAGCAGCCCAAGCCCGGGTAGCGGGCACTACGAGCAGTACTTC
few	TRBV12-3/TRBV12-4	-	TRBJ1-6	13	CASSPRRDSPLHF	TGTGCCAGCAGTCCTCGGCGAGATTCACCCCTCCACTTT
-	TRBV29-1	TRBD2	TRBJ2-3	13	CSGIPSGRGTQYF	TGCAGCGGGATCCCTAGCGGGAGGGGTACGCAGTATTTT
-	TRBV3-1	-	TRBJ2-7	13	CASSQWDDYEQYF	TGTGCCAGCAGCCAGTGGGACGACTACGAGCAGTACTTC
-	TRBV4-2	-	TRBJ2-6	16	CASSPPDGTGANVLTF	TGTGCCAGCAGCCCTCCGGACGGGACTGGGGCCAACGTCCTGACTTTC
-	TRBV6-2/TRBV6-3	-	TRBJ2-3	14	CASRLSGSSNTQYF	TGTGCCAGCAGACTATCGGGCTCGTCGAATACGCAGTATTTT
-	TRBV7-8	-	TRBJ2-1	15	CASSPRRVGRDEQFF	TGTGCCAGCAGCCCCCGGCGGGTGGGCCGGGATGAGCAGTTCTTC
-	TRBV20-1	TRBD2	TRBJ2-5	13	CSARGTSRETQYF	TGCAGTGCTAGAGGGACTAGTCGGGAGACCCAGTACTTC
-	TRBV12-3/TRBV12-4	-	TRBJ2-7	14	CASSPGDRSYEQYF	TGTGCCAGCAGCCCGGGGGACAGATCATACGAGCAGTACTTC
few	TRBV5-1	TRBD2	TRBJ2-6	18	CASQSSLAPVSGANVLTF	TGCGCCAGCCAATCTTCACTAGCGCCCGTCTCTGGGGCCAACGTCCTGACTTTC
-	TRBV11-2	-	TRBJ1-6	16	CASSLPPRGRNSPLHF	TGTGCCAGCAGCTTGCCCCCCAGGGGACGGAATTCACCCCTCCACTTT
many	TRBV29-1	-	TRBJ2-7	13	CSVERQGFNEQYF	TGCAGCGTTGAACGGCAGGGGTTCAACGAGCAGTACTTC
-	TRBV6-2/TRBV6-3	TRBD2	TRBJ2-1	15	CASSHTSGSYNEQFF	TGTGCCAGCAGTCACACTAGCGGGAGTTACAATGAGCAGTTCTTC
-	TRBV7-9	-	TRBJ2-1	16	CASSLAGLDLYNEQFF	TGTGCCAGCAGCTTGGCCGGGCTGGATCTCTACAATGAGCAGTTCTTC
few	TRBV20-1	-	TRBJ1-5	15	CSVGATPLGNQPQHF	TGCAGTGTAGGAGCGACTCCGTTAGGCAATCAGCCCCAGCATTTT
-	TRBV4-3	TRBD2	TRBJ2-1	17	CASSQDRAGVSYNEQFF	TGCGCCAGCAGCCAAGATAGAGCGGGAGTCTCCTACAATGAGCAGTTCTTC
many	TRBV19	TRBD1	TRBJ2-1	15	CASSTGGADYNEQFF	TGTGCCAGTAGTACAGGGGGCGCGGATTACAATGAGCAGTTCTTC
many	TRBV6-5	-	TRBJ2-5	14	CASSWGGLQETQYF	TGTGCCAGCAGTTGGGGGGGCCTTCAAGAGACCCAGTACTTC
-	TRBV7-9	-	TRBJ2-3	15	CASSFLGGGTDTQYF	TGTGCCAGCAGCTTCTTGGGCGGTGGCACAGATACGCAGTATTTT
few	TRBV7-2	-	TRBJ2-7	15	CASSSGPGHPYEQYF	TGTGCCAGCAGCTCGGGACCGGGACACCCCTACGAGCAGTACTTC
few	TRBV12-3/TRBV12-4	-	TRBJ1-4	13	CASSSGLNEKLFF	TGTGCCAGCAGTTCCGGGCTTAATGAAAAACTGTTTTTT
few	TRBV27	TRBD1	TRBJ1-4	14	CASRPTGLNEKLFF	TGTGCCAGCAGGCCGACAGGGTTAAATGAAAAACTGTTTTTT
few	TRBV3-1	TRBD2	TRBJ2-3	16	CASSQVKLAGTDTQYF	TGTGCCAGCAGCCAAGTGAAGCTAGCGGGCACAGATACGCAGTATTTT
-	TRBV28	-	TRBJ2-3	14	CASSWVAGTDTQYF	TGTGCCAGCAGTTGGGTAGCGGGCACAGATACGCAGTATTTT
-	TRBV4-1	TRBD2	TRBJ2-3	14	CASSVAGPTDTQYF	TGCGCCAGCAGCGTAGCGGGGCCCACAGATACGCAGTATTTT
many	TRBV5-4	TRBD1	TRBJ2-5	15	CASSHSGTGAETQYF	TGTGCCAGCAGTCACTCCGGGACAGGGGCAGAGACCCAGTACTTC
-	TRBV7-9	-	TRBJ2-1	12	CASTQEVREQFF	TGTGCCAGCACCCAAGAGGTTCGGGAGCAGTTCTTC
few	TRBV12-3/TRBV12-4	-	TRBJ2-4	13	CASSLASGPPQYF	TGTGCCAGCAGTTTAGCTAGCGGCCCCCCGCAGTACTTC
-	TRBV11-2	-	TRBJ2-7	14	CASSLSSPIYEQYF	TGTGCCAGCAGCTTAAGTTCCCCGATCTACGAGCAGTACTTC
few	TRBV10-3	TRBD1	TRBJ2-1	15	CAIRTGTGGLDEQFF	TGTGCCATCAGGACCGGGACAGGGGGCTTAGATGAGCAGTTCTTC
-	TRBV12-5	-	TRBJ2-1	13	CASAEDDYNEQFF	TGTGCTAGTGCCGAGGACGACTACAATGAGCAGTTCTTC
few	TRBV7-8	TRBD1	TRBJ2-7	17	CASSLDWDRFASYEQYF	TGTGCCAGCAGCTTAGATTGGGACAGGTTCGCCTCCTACGAGCAGTACTTC
-	TRBV11-1	TRBD1	TRBJ1-2	16	CASSLVPRDSDRGYTF	TGTGCCAGCAGCTTAGTACCCCGGGACAGCGATCGAGGCTACACCTTC
-	TRBV11-2	-	TRBJ2-5	11	CASSAGAPGYF	TGTGCCAGCAGCGCCGGGGCCCCGGGGTACTTC
many	TRBV20-1	TRBD2	TRBJ2-3	15	CSAPPPGGQGDTQYF	TGCAGTGCTCCCCCCCCGGGGGGGCAGGGAGATACGCAGTATTTT
many	TRBV12-3/TRBV12-4	-	TRBJ2-1	11	CASRDYNEQFF	TGTGCCAGCAGGGACTACAATGAGCAGTTCTTC
few	TRBV9	-	TRBJ2-1	15	CASTEGAATYNEQFF	TGTGCCAGTACGGAAGGGGCGGCTACCTACAATGAGCAGTTCTTC
few	TRBV6-5	TRBD1	TRBJ2-7	14	CASSYGTGAYEQYF	TGTGCCAGCAGTTACGGGACAGGGGCCTACGAGCAGTACTTC
few	TRBV10-3	-	TRBJ1-2	11	CAIRTLYGYTF	TGTGCCATCAGGACACTTTATGGCTACACCTTC
-	TRBV5-1	-	TRBJ2-1	13	CASSLDGWNEQFF	TGCGCCAGCAGCTTGGATGGTTGGAACGAGCAGTTCTTC
-	TRBV20-1	TRBD2	TRBJ2-1	15	CSAKITGTSINEQFF	TGCAGTGCTAAAATAACCGGGACTAGCATAAATGAGCAGTTCTTC